This T cell receptor (beta chain) was profiled in a study of T cell repertoires in cytomegalovirus infection. Study-level background: CMV infection and matching HLA type were both indicated by public TCR beta signatures.

This clonotype was detected many times. What it binds is not known. One entry per CDR3 protein results from TCRdb running MiXCR on the reads. The table lists about 100,000 distinct CDR3 sequences, more than 20% of them singletons. Study-level results: Ex vivo, HLA-C-restricted CMV-specific TCR beta clonotypes prevailed over the rest of the response.

The CDR3 has 16 residues. CDR1 is SGHVS and CDR2 is FQNEAQ in the germline V gene. V was shortened by 2 bases and J by 5 bases, with 13 bases between the two germline ends. This TCR was recovered from a human donor in good health (CMV status not recorded). Some clones in this sample may be carry-over from other donors' samples. The specimen sequenced was CD8+ T cells from PBMCs. V usage is TRBV7-8 and J usage is TRBJ1-6; D gene unclear. The CDR3 loop is CASSLKGQSNNSPLHF. CDR3 DNA sequence: TGTGCCAGCAGCTTAAAAGGGCAAAGTAATAATTCACCCCTCCACTTT.